The clone carrying this T cell receptor (beta chain) came up a few times. What it binds is not known. The protocol was immunoSEQ multiplex PCR, while the TCRdb copy is restricted to in-frame clones and leaves out a portion. The table records some 99,000 clones, about 88% of them present only once. CDR1 is SGDLS, CDR2 YYNGEE, per germline. V shed 0 bases and J shed 4 bases, with 12 bases lying between them. The CDR3 has 15 amino acids. The sample is drawn from a study of T cell responses to AZD1222 COVID-19 vaccine. As for the study in general: Whether given at about 4 or about 12 weeks, second doses were pooled. Study conclusions and caveats: Epitopes outside B.1.351 and B.1.1.7 mutated regions reportedly drew nearly half of spike TCRs. Baseline serostatus was positive in only a handful of AZD1222 recipients. Females made up more of the donors, who were largely white British, and clonal diversity may have come out too low.

The rearrangement joins TRBV9 to TRBJ2-3, with unresolved D. The material was peripheral blood, obtained on day 0 of AZD1222 vaccination. The sequence was obtained from an adult in good health. In DNA, the CDR3 is TGTGCCAGCAGCGTAGCCGGCCTTGGCCCAGATACGCAGTATTTT. This codes for CASSVAGLGPDTQYF.